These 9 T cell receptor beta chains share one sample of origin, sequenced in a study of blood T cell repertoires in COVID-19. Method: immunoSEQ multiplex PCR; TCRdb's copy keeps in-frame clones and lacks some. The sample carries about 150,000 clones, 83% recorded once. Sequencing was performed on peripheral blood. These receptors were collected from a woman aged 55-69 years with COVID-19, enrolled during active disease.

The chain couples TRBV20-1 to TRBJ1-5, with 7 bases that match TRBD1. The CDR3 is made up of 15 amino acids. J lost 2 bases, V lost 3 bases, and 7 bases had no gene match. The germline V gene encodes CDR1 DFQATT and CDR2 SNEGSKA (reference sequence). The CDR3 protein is CSASLGTAGNQPQHF. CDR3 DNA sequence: TGCAGTGCTAGTCTTGGGACAGCCGGCAATCAGCCCCAGCATTTT.

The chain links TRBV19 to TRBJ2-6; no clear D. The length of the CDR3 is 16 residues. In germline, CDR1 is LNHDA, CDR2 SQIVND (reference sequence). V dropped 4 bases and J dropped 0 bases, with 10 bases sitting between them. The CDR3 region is CASSTFLSSGANVLTF. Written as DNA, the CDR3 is TGTGCCAGTAGTACTTTCCTTAGCTCTGGGGCCAACGTCCTGACTTTC.

The CDR3 region has the DNA TGCGCCAGCAGCTTCCTTTCGGGAAGCACCGGGGAGCTGTTTTTT. This translates into CASSFLSGSTGELFF. The rearrangement joins TRBV5-1 to TRBJ2-2, with TRBD2 as a possible D gene (5 bases). The CDR3 is 15 amino acids. V lost 2 bases and J 4 bases, leaving 12 bases between the germline ends. Germline values: CDR1 SGHRS, CDR2 YFSETQ.

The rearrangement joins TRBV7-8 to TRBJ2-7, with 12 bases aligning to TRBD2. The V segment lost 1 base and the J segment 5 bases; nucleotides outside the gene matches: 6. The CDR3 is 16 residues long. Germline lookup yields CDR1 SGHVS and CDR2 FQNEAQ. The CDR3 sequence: CASSLVETSGRNEQYF. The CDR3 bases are TGTGCCAGCAGCTTAGTTGAAACTAGCGGGAGGAACGAGCAGTACTTC.

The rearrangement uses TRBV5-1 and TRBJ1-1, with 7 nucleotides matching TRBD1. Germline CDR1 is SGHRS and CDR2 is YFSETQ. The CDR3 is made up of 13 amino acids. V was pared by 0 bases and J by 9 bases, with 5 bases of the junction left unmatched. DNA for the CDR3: TGCGCCAGCAGCTTGGGAGGGGGACAGAAAGCTTTCTTT. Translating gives CASSLGGGQKAFF.

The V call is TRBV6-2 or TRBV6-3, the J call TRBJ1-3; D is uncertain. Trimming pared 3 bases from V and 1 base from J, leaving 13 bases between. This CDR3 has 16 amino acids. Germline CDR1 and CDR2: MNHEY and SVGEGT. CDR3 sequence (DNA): TGTGCCAGCAGTTATGTGCTCTCGGGATCTGGAAACACCATATATTTT. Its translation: CASSYVLSGSGNTIYF.

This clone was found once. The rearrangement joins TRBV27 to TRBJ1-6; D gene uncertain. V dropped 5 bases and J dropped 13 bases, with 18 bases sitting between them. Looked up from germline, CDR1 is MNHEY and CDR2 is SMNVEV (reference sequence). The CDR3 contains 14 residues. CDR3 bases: TGTGCCAGCAGTCCCGAGGGTACAGTCCTGCCCCTCCACTTT. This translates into CASSPEGTVLPLHF.

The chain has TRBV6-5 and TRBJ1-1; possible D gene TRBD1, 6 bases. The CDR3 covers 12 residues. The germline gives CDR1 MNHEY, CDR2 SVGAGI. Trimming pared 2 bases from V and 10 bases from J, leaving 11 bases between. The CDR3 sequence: CASSYRGSGAFF. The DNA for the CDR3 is TGTGCCAGCAGTTACAGGGGGAGTGGAGCTTTCTTT.

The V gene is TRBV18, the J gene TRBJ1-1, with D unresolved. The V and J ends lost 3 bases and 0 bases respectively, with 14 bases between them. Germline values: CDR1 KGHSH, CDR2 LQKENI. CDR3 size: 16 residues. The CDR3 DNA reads TGTGCCAGCTCACCCCTCCCCAAGGGAGTGAACACTGAAGCTTTCTTT. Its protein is CASSPLPKGVNTEAFF.